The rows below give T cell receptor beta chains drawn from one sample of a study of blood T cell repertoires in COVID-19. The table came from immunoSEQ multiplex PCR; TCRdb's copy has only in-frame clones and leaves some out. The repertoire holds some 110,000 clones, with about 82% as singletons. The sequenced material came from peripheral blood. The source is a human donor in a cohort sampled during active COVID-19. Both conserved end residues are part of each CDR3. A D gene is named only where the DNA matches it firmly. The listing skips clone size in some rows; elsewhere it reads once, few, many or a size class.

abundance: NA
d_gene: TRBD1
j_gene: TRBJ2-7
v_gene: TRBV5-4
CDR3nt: TGTGCCAGCAATGGACAGGGTGGTTTGGACGAGCAGTACTTC
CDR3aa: CASNGQGGLDEQYF

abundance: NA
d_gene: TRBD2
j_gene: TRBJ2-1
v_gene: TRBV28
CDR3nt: TGTGCCAGCAGTTCACTAACAGAGCGGGAAGGAACCAATGAGCAGTTCTTC
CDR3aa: CASSSLTEREGTNEQFF

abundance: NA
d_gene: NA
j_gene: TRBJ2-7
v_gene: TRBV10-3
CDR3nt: TGTGCCATCAGTGACGACTTCTCCTACGAGCAGTACTTC
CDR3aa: CAISDDFSYEQYF

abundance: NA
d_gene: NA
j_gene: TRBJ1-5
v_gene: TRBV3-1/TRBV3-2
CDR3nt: TGTGCCAGCAGCCCGGGGAATACTGGTCAGCCCCAGCATTTT
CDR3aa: CASSPGNTGQPQHF

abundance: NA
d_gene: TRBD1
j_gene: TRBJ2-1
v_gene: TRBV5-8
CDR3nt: TGTGCCAGCAGCTTGGCCGGGACAGGGGGGATTGAGCAGTTCTTC
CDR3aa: CASSLAGTGGIEQFF

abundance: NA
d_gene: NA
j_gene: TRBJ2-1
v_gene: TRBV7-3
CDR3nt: TGTGCCAGCAGCCCCCTGACAGAGAGCTCCTACAATGAGCAGTTCTTC
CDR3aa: CASSPLTESSYNEQFF

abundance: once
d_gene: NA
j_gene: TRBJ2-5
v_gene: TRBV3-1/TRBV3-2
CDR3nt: TGTGCCAGCAGCCGACTAGGGCGGGAAGAGACCCAGTACTTC
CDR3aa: CASSRLGREETQYF

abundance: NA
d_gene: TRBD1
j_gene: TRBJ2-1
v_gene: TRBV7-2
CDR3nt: TGTGCCAGCAGCTTGAACTCCGGGACAGGGTACAATGAGCAGTTCTTC
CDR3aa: CASSLNSGTGYNEQFF

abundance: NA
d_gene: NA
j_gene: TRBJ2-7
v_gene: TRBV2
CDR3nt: TGTGCCAGCAACCGCCTCGGGTACGAGCAGTACTTC
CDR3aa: CASNRLGYEQYF

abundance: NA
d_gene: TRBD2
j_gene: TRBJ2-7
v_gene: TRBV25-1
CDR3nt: TGTGCCAGCAGACCTAGCGGGCCCTATGACGAGCAGTACTTC
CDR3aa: CASRPSGPYDEQYF

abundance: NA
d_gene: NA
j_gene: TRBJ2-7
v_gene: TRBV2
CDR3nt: TGTGCCAGCAAGAAAACAGGGACAAACTACGAGCAGTACTTC
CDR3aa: CASKKTGTNYEQYF

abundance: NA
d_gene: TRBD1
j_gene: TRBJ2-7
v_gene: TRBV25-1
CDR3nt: TGTGCCAGCAGTGAAAGGGGACAGGGGGCAGCCGCCTACGAGCAGTACTTC
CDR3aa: CASSERGQGAAAYEQYF

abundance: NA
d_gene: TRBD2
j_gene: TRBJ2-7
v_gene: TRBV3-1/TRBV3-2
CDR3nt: TGTGCCAGCAGCCAAGATAAGGGACTAGCGGGCGAATACGAGCAGTACTTC
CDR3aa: CASSQDKGLAGEYEQYF

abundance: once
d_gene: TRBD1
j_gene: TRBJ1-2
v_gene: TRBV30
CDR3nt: TGTGCCTGGACACTAGGACAGGAAGTTACCTATGGCTACACCTTC
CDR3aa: CAWTLGQEVTYGYTF

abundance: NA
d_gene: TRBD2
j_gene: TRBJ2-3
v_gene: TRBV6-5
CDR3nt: TGTGCCAGCAGTTTCGGACTAGCGACTAGCACAGATACGCAGTATTTT
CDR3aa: CASSFGLATSTDTQYF

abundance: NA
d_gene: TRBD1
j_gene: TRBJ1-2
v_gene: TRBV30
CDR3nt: TGTGCCTGGAGTAAGCAGGGGGCCTGGTATGGCTACACCTTC
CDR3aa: CAWSKQGAWYGYTF

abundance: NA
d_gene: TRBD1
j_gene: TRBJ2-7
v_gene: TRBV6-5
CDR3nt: TGTGCCAGCCGACAGGGGACCTACGAGCAGTACTTC
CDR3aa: CASRQGTYEQYF

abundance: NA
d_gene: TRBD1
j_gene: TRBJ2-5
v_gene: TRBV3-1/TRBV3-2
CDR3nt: TGTGCCAGCAGCCAAGCTGGCAGGGGGCTAGAGACCCAGTACTTC
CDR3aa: CASSQAGRGLETQYF

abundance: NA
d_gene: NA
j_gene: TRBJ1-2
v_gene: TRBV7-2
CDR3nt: TGTGCCAGCAGCTTAATTGGAGGGCAGGGCTACACCTTC
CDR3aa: CASSLIGGQGYTF

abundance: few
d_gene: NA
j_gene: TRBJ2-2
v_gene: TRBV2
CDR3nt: TGTGCCAGCAGTGGTCGGGTGATTCGGACCGGGGAGCTGTTTTTT
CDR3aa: CASSGRVIRTGELFF

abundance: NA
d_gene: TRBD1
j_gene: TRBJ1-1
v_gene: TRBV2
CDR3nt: TGTGCCAGCAGGGGGGTGACAGGGGGCATCTCTGAAGCTTTCTTT
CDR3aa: CASRGVTGGISEAFF

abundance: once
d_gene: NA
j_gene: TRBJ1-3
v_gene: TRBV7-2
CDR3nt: TGTGCCAGCAGCTTCCCCCCGGGGGATGGCACCATATATTTT
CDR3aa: CASSFPPGDGTIYF

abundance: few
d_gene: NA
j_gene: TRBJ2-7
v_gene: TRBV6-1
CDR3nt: TGTGCCAGCAGTGACCTAGCGACCAGCTCCTACGAGCAGTACTTC
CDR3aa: CASSDLATSSYEQYF

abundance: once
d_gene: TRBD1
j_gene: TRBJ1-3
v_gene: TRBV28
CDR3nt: TGTGCCAGCAGTTTAACAGGGGGCGGTGGAAACACCATATATTTT
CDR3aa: CASSLTGGGGNTIYF

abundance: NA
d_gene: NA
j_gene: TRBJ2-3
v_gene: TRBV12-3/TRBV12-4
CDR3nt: TGTGCCAGCAGTTTTAACACAGATACGCAGTATTTT
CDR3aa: CASSFNTDTQYF

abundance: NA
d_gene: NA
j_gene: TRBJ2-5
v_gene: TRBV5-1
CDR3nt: TGCGCCAGCAGCTCACAAGAGACCCAGTACTTC
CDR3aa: CASSSQETQYF

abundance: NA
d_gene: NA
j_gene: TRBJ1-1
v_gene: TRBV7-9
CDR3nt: TGTGCCAGCAGCTCGGACGCGGGCACTGAAGCTTTCTTT
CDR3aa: CASSSDAGTEAFF

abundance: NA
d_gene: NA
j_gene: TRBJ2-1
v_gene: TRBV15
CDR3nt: TGTGCCACCAGCAGTGCACGGAGGGACAGACTAGACAATGAGCAGTTCTTC
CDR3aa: CATSSARRDRLDNEQFF

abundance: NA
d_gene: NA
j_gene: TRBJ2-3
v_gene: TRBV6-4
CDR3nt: TGTGCCAGCAGGACGGCTTGGAGGGGAGAGACAGATACGCAGTATTTT
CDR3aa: CASRTAWRGETDTQYF

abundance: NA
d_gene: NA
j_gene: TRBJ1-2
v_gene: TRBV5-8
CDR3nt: TGTGCCAGCAGCTTTTTGCGCGTAGGGCGGGCAGGTGGCTACACCTTC
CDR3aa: CASSFLRVGRAGGYTF

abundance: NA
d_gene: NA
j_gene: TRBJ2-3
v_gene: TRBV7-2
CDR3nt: TGTGCCAGCAGCTTGGTGGGGGCAGGAGATACGCAGTATTTT
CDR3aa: CASSLVGAGDTQYF

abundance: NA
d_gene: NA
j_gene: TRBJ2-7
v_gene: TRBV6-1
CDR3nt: TGTGCCAGCAGTGAACCAGGGTCCAGGAACCCCTACGAGCAGTACTTC
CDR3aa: CASSEPGSRNPYEQYF

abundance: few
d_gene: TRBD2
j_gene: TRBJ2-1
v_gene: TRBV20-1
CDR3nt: TGCAGTGCTAGTCCAGCGGGAGCCTACAATGAGCAGTTCTTC
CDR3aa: CSASPAGAYNEQFF

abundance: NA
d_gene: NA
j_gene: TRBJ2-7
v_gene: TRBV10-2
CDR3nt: TGCGCCAGCAAAACATCGACAGATAGAGTGGGCGAGCAGTACTTC
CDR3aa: CASKTSTDRVGEQYF

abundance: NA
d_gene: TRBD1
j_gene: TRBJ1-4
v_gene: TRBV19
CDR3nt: TGTGCCAGTAGTATCCCTTCCGGGACAGGGAGTTTCCCGTCGGAAAAACTGTTTTTT
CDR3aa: CASSIPSGTGSFPSEKLFF

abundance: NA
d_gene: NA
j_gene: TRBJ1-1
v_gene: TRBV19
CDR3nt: TGTGCCAGTGGCCGACAGGTTTACAACACTGAAGCTTTCTTT
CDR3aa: CASGRQVYNTEAFF

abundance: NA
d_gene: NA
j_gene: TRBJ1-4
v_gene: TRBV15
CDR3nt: TGTGCCACTAACCGGGACACTGGCGAAAAACTGTTTTTT
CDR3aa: CATNRDTGEKLFF

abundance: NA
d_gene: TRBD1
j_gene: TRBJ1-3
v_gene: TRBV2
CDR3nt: TGTGCCAGCAGTGAAGGGGACAGCTCTGGAAACACCATATATTTT
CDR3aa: CASSEGDSSGNTIYF

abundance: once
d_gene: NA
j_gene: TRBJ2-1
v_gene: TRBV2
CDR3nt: TGTGCCAGCCTGGCAAACGGACTATCGAGGAATGAGCAGTTCTTC
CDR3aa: CASLANGLSRNEQFF

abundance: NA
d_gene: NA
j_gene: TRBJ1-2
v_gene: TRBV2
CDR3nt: TGTGCCAGCAGTCTCCTTTTGTCAGGGTACTATGGCTACACCTTC
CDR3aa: CASSLLLSGYYGYTF

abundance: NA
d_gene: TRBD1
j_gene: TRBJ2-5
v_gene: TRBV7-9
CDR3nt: TGTGCCAGCAGCATGCCCACAGGGGCACAAGAGACCCAGTACTTC
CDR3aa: CASSMPTGAQETQYF

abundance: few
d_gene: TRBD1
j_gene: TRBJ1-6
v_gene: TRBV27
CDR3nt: TGTGCCAGCAGTTTGTCAGACAGGGGAAATTCACCCCTCCACTTT
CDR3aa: CASSLSDRGNSPLHF

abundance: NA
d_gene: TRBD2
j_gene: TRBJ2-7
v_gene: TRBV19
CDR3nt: TGTGCCAGTAGTGGAACTAGCGCCGTATACGAGCAGTACTTC
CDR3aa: CASSGTSAVYEQYF

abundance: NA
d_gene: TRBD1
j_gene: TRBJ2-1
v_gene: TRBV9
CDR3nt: TGTGCCAGCAGCGTAGACGGACAGGGATACAATGAGCAGTTCTTC
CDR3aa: CASSVDGQGYNEQFF

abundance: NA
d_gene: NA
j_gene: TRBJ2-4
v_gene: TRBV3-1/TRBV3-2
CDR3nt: TGTGCCAGCAGCCCCGTCCTAGCCAAAAACATTCAGTACTTC
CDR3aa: CASSPVLAKNIQYF

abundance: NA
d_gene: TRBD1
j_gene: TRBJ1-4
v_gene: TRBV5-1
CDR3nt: TGCGCCAGCAGCTTGGTCGGGACAGGGATGACTACAACTAATGAAAAACTGTTTTTT
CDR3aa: CASSLVGTGMTTTNEKLFF